The T cell receptor (beta chain) described here comes from a study of cytomegalovirus exposure and HLA in healthy donors. Study outcomes and limitations: Around 160 TCR beta chains were listed as cytomegalovirus-associated. A few of the chains that were CMV-associated were confirmed in vitro to be specific for CMV antigens. Rare TCR sequences predominated, though certain public TCRs were found in many donors.

Clones were read by immunoSEQ multiplex PCR, and TCRdb kept only the in-frame ones, dropping some. This table has fewer than 200,000 clones, 85% appearing once. A word on this clone: The antigen remains unidentified.

The sequenced material came from PBMCs. This TCR was sampled from a man aged 18 to 29 in good health and CMV-seropositive.

CDR3 in DNA: TGTGCCAGCAGCTTACCAGGCTCCTACGAGCAGTACTTC. This translates into CASSLPGSYEQYF. The chain is built from TRBV7-9 and TRBJ2-7; D not resolved. CDR3 length: 13 amino acids. Trimming removed 2 bases from V and 0 bases from J, with 5 bases in between. CDR1 is SEHNR, CDR2 FQNEAQ, per germline (reference sequence).